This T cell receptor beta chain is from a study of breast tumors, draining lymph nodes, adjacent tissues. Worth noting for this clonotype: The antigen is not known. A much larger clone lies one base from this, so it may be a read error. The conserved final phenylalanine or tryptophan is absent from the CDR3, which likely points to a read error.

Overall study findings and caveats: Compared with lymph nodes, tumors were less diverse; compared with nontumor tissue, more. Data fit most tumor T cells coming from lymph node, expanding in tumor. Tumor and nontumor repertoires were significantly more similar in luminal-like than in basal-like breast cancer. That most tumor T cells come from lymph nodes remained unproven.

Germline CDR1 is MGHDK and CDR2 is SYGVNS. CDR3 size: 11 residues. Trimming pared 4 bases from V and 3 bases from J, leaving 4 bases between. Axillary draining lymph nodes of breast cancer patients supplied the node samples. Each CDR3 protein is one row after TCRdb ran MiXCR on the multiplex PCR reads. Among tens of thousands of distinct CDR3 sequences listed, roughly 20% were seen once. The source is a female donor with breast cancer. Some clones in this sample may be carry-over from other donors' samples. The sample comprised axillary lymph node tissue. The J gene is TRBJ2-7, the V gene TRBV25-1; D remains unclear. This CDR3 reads CASSGIYEQYL. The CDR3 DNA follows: TGTGCCAGCAGTGGCATCTACGAGCAGTACCTC.